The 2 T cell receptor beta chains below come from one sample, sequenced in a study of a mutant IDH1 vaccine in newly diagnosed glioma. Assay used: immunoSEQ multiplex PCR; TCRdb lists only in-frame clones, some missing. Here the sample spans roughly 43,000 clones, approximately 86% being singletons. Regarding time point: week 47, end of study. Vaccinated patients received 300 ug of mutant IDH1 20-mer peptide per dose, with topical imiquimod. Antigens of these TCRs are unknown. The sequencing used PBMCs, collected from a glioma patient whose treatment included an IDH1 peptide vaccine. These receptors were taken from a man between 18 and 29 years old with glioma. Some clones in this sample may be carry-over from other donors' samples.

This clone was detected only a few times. CDR3 in amino acids: CAWGLSGNQETQYF. The CDR3 nucleotides read TGTGCCTGGGGTTTATCAGGGAACCAAGAGACCCAGTACTTC. The J gene is TRBJ2-5, the V gene TRBV30; D perhaps matches TRBD1 (5 bases). The CDR3 spans 14 residues. Germline lookup yields CDR1 GTSNPN and CDR2 SVGIG (reference sequence). Trimming left V 5 bases short and J 0 bases short, with 13 bases between.

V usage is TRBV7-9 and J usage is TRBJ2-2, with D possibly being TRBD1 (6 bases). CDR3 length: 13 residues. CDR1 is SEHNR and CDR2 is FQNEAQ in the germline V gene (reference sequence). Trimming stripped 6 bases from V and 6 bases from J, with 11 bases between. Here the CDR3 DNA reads TGTGCCAGCAGGAACAGGGATCCCGGGGAGCTGTTTTTT. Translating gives CASRNRDPGELFF.